The 27 T cell receptor beta chains below were found in one sample sequenced in a study of blood T cell repertoires in COVID-19. Some clones are missing from TCRdb's copy, which holds only in-frame ones; the method was immunoSEQ multiplex PCR. Here the sample spans tens of thousands of clones, over 75% being singletons. Sequencing used peripheral blood. The source of these receptors is a man older than 75 with acute or convalescent COVID-19.

This sequence joins TRBV3-1 (or the pseudogene TRBV3-2) and TRBJ2-1, with TRBD1 identical over 9 bases. The CDR3 length is 16 residues. The V and J ends lost 4 bases and 2 bases, in that order; junction bases with no gene match: 6. The germline CDR1 and CDR2 sequences are LGHDT and YNNKEL (reference sequence). CDR3 in DNA: TGTGCCAGCAGCCTCGGGGACAGGGCTGCCTACAATGAGCAGTTCTTC. Its translation is CASSLGDRAAYNEQFF.

The J gene is TRBJ2-3, the V gene TRBV2, with TRBD1 matching over 8 bases. CDR1 is SNHLY and CDR2 is FYNNEI in the germline V gene. V shed 7 bases, J shed 1 base, and the junction held 4 bases outside the gene matches. This CDR3 contains 14 residues. Here the CDR3 reads CASTSDRGTDTQYF. The DNA of the CDR3 is TGTGCCAGCACCTCGGACAGGGGCACAGATACGCAGTATTTT.

The gene calls are TRBV15 and TRBJ2-7, with a possible D match to TRBD2 (5 bases). CDR3 length equals 14 residues. Trimming took 0 bases from V and 6 from J, leaving 12 bases between them. Germline V gene sequence: CDR1 LNHNV, CDR2 YYDKDF (reference sequence). Here the CDR3 DNA reads TGTGCCACCAGCAGAGACGGGAAATTACGCGAGCAGTACTTC. Its translation is CATSRDGKLREQYF.

CDR3 in DNA: TGTGCCAGCACCCGCAGCACTGGGGCCAATTCACCCCTCCACTTT. This gives the protein CASTRSTGANSPLHF. This sequence joins TRBV2 and TRBJ1-6, with D possibly matching TRBD1 (5 bases). Germline V gives CDR1 SNHLY, CDR2 FYNNEI. This CDR3 has 15 residues. The ends were cut back, 7 bases at V and 7 bases at J, with 17 bases in the middle. Full variable domain (rest looked up from reference TRBV2 and TRBJ1-6): EPEVTQTPSHQVTQMGQEVILRCVPISNHLYFYWYRQILGQKVEFLVSFYNNEISEKSEIFDDQFSVERPDGSNFTLKIRSTKLEDSAMYFCASTRSTGANSPLHFGNGTRLTVT.

V and J are TRBV7-9 and TRBJ2-1; D might be TRBD1 (5 bases). Trimming removed 5 bases from V and 10 bases from J, with 18 bases in between. CDR3 length equals 14 residues. Germline V CDR1 and CDR2: SEHNR, FQNEAQ (reference sequence). CDR3 nucleotides: TGTGCCAGCAGCCCGAACTTAGCTCCAGGGGAGCAGTTCTTC. It translates to CASSPNLAPGEQFF.

The chain employs TRBV5-5 and TRBJ1-1; no clear D. Germline V gene sequence: CDR1 SGHKS, CDR2 YYEKEE (reference sequence). The CDR3 consists of 13 residues. Trimming cost V 2 bases and J 2 bases, with 7 bases left between them. This CDR3 reads CASSFTVNTEAFF. The CDR3 DNA sequence: TGTGCCAGCAGCTTTACAGTTAACACTGAAGCTTTCTTT.

This chain joins TRBV5-4 and TRBJ1-3; 9 bases are shared with TRBD1. V trimming: 2 bases; J trimming: 2 bases; junction bases outside the gene matches: 8. This CDR3 is built from 17 residues. The germline V gene encodes CDR1 SGHNT and CDR2 YYREEE (reference sequence). CDR3 loop: CASSLTPTGGAGNTIYF. The CDR3 coding sequence is TGTGCCAGCAGCTTAACCCCGACAGGGGGAGCTGGAAACACCATATATTTT.

This chain connects TRBV30 to TRBJ1-3; possibly TRBD1 for D (6 bases). The CDR3 runs 15 residues. The V and J ends lost 2 bases and 4 bases respectively, with 15 bases between them. Germline CDR1 and CDR2: GTSNPN and SVGIG (reference sequence). The CDR3: CAWSPLQGSGNTIYF. CDR3 sequence (DNA): TGTGCCTGGAGTCCACTCCAGGGGAGCGGAAACACCATATATTTT.

The chain has TRBV19 and TRBJ1-1; D perhaps matches TRBD1 (5 bases). There are 13 residues in the CDR3. Trimming left V 5 bases short and J 5 bases short, with 12 bases between. In germline, CDR1 is LNHDA, CDR2 SQIVND (reference sequence). The chain's CDR3 is CASSGRQRTEAFF. The CDR3 bases are TGTGCCAGTAGTGGCCGACAGAGAACTGAAGCTTTCTTT.

The chain uses TRBV6-5 and TRBJ1-2; D perhaps matches TRBD1 (5 bases). This CDR3 has 14 residues. V was pared by 0 bases and J by 4 bases, with 9 bases between. Per the germline V gene, CDR1 is MNHEY and CDR2 is SVGAGI. The CDR3 spells CASSYSTQGYGYTF. CDR3 nucleotide sequence: TGTGCCAGCAGTTACTCGACCCAGGGCTATGGCTACACCTTC.

The rearrangement joins TRBV6-5 to TRBJ1-1, with a tentative D call TRBD1 (6 bases). V was shortened by 0 bases and J by 4 bases, with 9 bases between the two germline ends. This CDR3 region has 14 residues. Germline CDR1 and CDR2: MNHEY and SVGAGI. The CDR3 DNA is TGTGCCAGCAGTTACTCTACAGGGACCACTGAAGCTTTCTTT. Translating gives CASSYSTGTTEAFF.

The J gene is TRBJ1-1, the V gene TRBV4-1; 8 bases match TRBD1. The CDR3 covers 15 residues. V was clipped by 4 bases and J by 1 base; unmatched bases: 5. The V gene's germline CDR1 is MGHRA and CDR2 YSYEKL. The CDR3 DNA sequence: TGCGCCAGCAGCCGAGGACAGGGACCGAACACTGAAGCTTTCTTT. It encodes CASSRGQGPNTEAFF.

The chain recombines TRBV11-2 with TRBJ2-3, with a possible D match to TRBD2 (5 bases). CDR3 length: 15 residues. Germline assignment: CDR1 SGHAT and CDR2 FQNNGV. Written as DNA, the CDR3 is TGTGCGACCACTCCCCGCGGGCGTGGCACAGATACGCAGTATTTT. Its protein product is CATTPRGRGTDTQYF.

The chain uses TRBV4-2 and TRBJ1-3; D might be TRBD1 (5 bases). With 1 base removed from V and 2 bases from J, the gap between germline ends came to 18 bases. The CDR3 spans 18 residues. Germline CDR1 and CDR2: LGHNA and YNFKEQ. The CDR3, as DNA: TGTGCCAGCAGCCAAGGAGACTCCGCAGGGCAGGCTGGAAACACCATATATTTT. It translates to CASSQGDSAGQAGNTIYF.

The chain is built from TRBV5-1 and TRBJ2-1; 14 nucleotides line up with TRBD2. V was pared by 6 bases and J by 5 bases, with 10 bases of the junction left unmatched. The V gene's germline CDR1 is SGHRS and CDR2 YFSETQ. This CDR3 is 17 amino acids long. The CDR3, as DNA: TGCGCCAGCACCCGGACTAGCGGGGGGACTGGGGACAATGAGCAGTTCTTC. This sequence encodes CASTRTSGGTGDNEQFF.

This clone was recorded once. This specimen includes other DNA sequences encoding the same CDR3. The V call is TRBV3-1 (or the pseudogene TRBV3-2), the J call TRBJ1-5, with D possibly matching TRBD1 (5 bases). V was pared by 2 bases and J by 6 bases, with 8 bases between. CDR1 and CDR2 from the germline V gene are LGHDT and YNNKEL (reference sequence). The CDR3 runs 13 residues. The CDR3 DNA sequence: TGTGCCAGCAGCCAACAGGGAGGTCAGCCCCAGCATTTT. Protein product: CASSQQGGQPQHF.

The chain carries TRBV14 and TRBJ1-3, with D perhaps matching TRBD1 (6 bases). Germline V gene data show CDR1 as SGHDN and CDR2 as FVKESK. CDR3 length equals 15 residues. V lost 0 bases to trimming and J lost 3 bases, with 9 bases between them. CDR3 DNA sequence: TGTGCCAGCAGCCAAGACAGGGGTTTTGGAAACACCATATATTTT. It yields the protein CASSQDRGFGNTIYF.

Written as DNA, the CDR3 is TGTGCCAGCAGTCGATTAACAGGGTTGTACGAGCAGTACTTC. Protein sequence: CASSRLTGLYEQYF. The V and J genes are TRBV28 and TRBJ2-7, with D possibly matching TRBD1 (6 bases). The V gene lost 5 bases and the J gene lost 4 bases, with 15 bases spanning the gap. The germline V gene encodes CDR1 MDHEN and CDR2 SYDVKM. The CDR3 spans 14 residues.

This chain connects TRBV7-8 to TRBJ2-5; 10 bases agree with TRBD2. Trimming removed 5 bases from V and 4 bases from J; junction bases left unmatched: 7. This CDR3 region has 15 residues. CDR1 SGHVS and CDR2 FQNEAQ come from the germline V gene. The CDR3 sequence is CASSPRTSGGETQYF. The CDR3 nucleotides read TGTGCCAGCAGCCCAAGGACTAGCGGAGGAGAGACCCAGTACTTC.

There are many counts of this clone. The chain recombines TRBV7-9 with TRBJ2-2; 11 bases line up with TRBD1. V gave up 6 bases and J gave up 6 bases; unmatched junction bases: 6. This CDR3 is built from 15 residues. In germline, CDR1 is SEHNR, CDR2 FQNEAQ (reference sequence). The CDR3 bases are TGTGCCAGCAGGTGGACAGGGGGCGGGTCCGGGGAGCTGTTTTTT. Amino acid sequence: CASRWTGGGSGELFF.

This clone was seen only a few times. This chain links TRBV29-1 with TRBJ2-3; TRBD1 matches 9 bases. Trimming removed 6 bases from V and 3 bases from J; junction bases left unmatched: 4. The CDR3 extends over 13 amino acids. Germline V gene lookup returns CDR1 SQVTM and CDR2 ANQGSEA. CDR3 in amino acids: CSVGQGTTDTQYF. DNA for the CDR3: TGCAGCGTCGGACAGGGGACGACAGATACGCAGTATTTT.

V is TRBV3-1 (or the pseudogene TRBV3-2) and J is TRBJ2-2; 9 bases agree with TRBD2. Germline CDR1 and CDR2: LGHDT and YNNKEL (reference sequence). Trimming cost V 4 bases and J 4 bases; bases outside gene matches: 7. The CDR3 has 16 amino acids. DNA of the CDR3: TGTGCCAGCAGCCCCCAGCGGGGGGCGACCACCGGGGAGCTGTTTTTT. Protein: CASSPQRGATTGELFF.

The chain couples TRBV6-1 to TRBJ2-1; 7 bases are shared with TRBD1. Germline CDR1 is MNHNS and CDR2 is SASEGT. This CDR3 comprises 14 residues. Germline trimming cut 3 bases from V and 8 bases from J; bases unmatched to any gene: 7. Here the CDR3 DNA reads TGTGCCAGCAGTGAGCGGTACAGGGGCGATGAGCAGTTCTTC. Encoded protein: CASSERYRGDEQFF.

V gene TRBV7-3 combines with J gene TRBJ2-2, with D possibly TRBD1 on 6 matching bases. Germline assignment: CDR1 SGHTA and CDR2 FQGTGA. The CDR3 extends over 15 amino acids. V was shortened by 1 base and J by 7 bases, with 13 bases between the two germline ends. The CDR3: CASSLRGPGDGELFF. The CDR3 region has the DNA TGTGCCAGCAGCTTAAGGGGGCCCGGGGACGGGGAGCTGTTTTTT. Together with reference TRBV7-3 and TRBJ2-2, the CDR3 gives the full variable domain: GAGVSQTPSNKVTEKGKYVELRCDPISGHTALYWYRQSLGQGPEFLIYFQGTGAADDSGLPNDRFFAVRPEGSVSTLKIQRTERGDSAVYLCASSLRGPGDGELFFGEGSRLTVL.

The genes are TRBV5-1 and TRBJ1-4, with a tentative D call TRBD1 (6 bases). V was shortened by 1 base and J by 8 bases, with 18 bases between the two germline ends. This CDR3 comprises 16 residues. Germline CDR1 SGHRS, CDR2 YFSETQ. The CDR3 DNA follows: TGCGCCAGCAGCTTGCAACAGGGAGGGGCTGGGGAAAAACTGTTTTTT. Translation: CASSLQQGGAGEKLFF.

The J gene is TRBJ2-1, the V gene TRBV3-1 (or the pseudogene TRBV3-2); TRBD2 aligns across 14 bases. J gave up 3 bases and V 4 bases, and 5 bases lay outside the gene matches. The CDR3 has 17 residues. Germline V gene data show CDR1 as LGHDT and CDR2 as YNNKEL (reference sequence). CDR3: CASSPGLAGALYNEQFF. Written as DNA, the CDR3 is TGTGCCAGCAGCCCGGGACTAGCGGGGGCACTCTACAATGAGCAGTTCTTC.

The chain has TRBV5-1 and TRBJ1-3, with D perhaps matching TRBD1 (5 bases). This CDR3 comprises 13 residues. CDR1 is SGHRS, CDR2 YFSETQ, per germline. Trimming stripped 4 bases from V and 1 base from J, with 6 bases between. The CDR3 loop is CASSQGSGNTIYF. Written as DNA, the CDR3 is TGCGCCAGCAGCCAGGGTTCTGGAAACACCATATATTTT. Combining the CDR3 with reference TRBV5-1 and TRBJ1-3 gives the whole variable domain KAGVTQTPRYLIKTRGQQVTLSCSPISGHRSVSWYQQTPGQGLQFLFEYFSETQRNKGNFPGRFSGRQFSNSRSEMNVSTLELGDSALYLCASSQGSGNTIYFGEGSWLTVV.